This T cell receptor beta chain was sequenced in a study of OX40 agonist ivuxolimab in advanced cancers. Assay: immunoSEQ multiplex PCR; the TCRdb copy retains only in-frame clones and omits some. In the table there are 30,000 to 40,000 clones, 88% of which are singletons. CDR1 and CDR2 from the germline V gene are SGHAT and FQNNGV. V lost 5 bases to trimming and J lost 5 bases; unmatched junction nucleotides: 8. The CDR3 is made up of 16 amino acids. This specimen was CD4+ or CD8+ T cells sorted from blood, taken in a trial of the OX40 agonist ivuxolimab. This clonotype originated in an adult with an advanced solid tumor such as melanoma, head and neck, liver or kidney cancer. V is TRBV11-2 and J is TRBJ1-5; 11 positions agree with TRBD1. Here the CDR3 reads CASSNLGQGGHQPQHF. CDR3 sequence (DNA): TGTGCCAGCAGCAACCTGGGACAGGGGGGTCATCAGCCCCAGCATTTT. Supplemented by reference TRBV11-2 and TRBJ1-5, the full variable domain reads EAGVAQSPRYKIIEKRQSVAFWCNPISGHATLYWYQQILGQGPKLLIQFQNNGVVDDSQLPKDRFSAERLKGVDSTLKIQPAKLEDSAVYLCASSNLGQGGHQPQHFGDGTRLSIL.